The rows below give T cell receptor beta chains drawn from one sample of a study of long-term antiretroviral therapy in people with HIV. Assay used: immunoSEQ multiplex PCR; TCRdb lists only in-frame clones, some missing. Altogether more than 35,000 clones are present, about 88% being singletons, with the ten largest covering approximately 4.1%. This specimen was unsorted PBMCs, taken just before starting antiretroviral therapy. The receptors were sampled from a woman between 18 and 30 years old with HIV. The CDR3 runs from the conserved cysteine through the conserved F or W. Fields, in order: V gene, J gene, clone size, D gene, CDR3 DNA, CDR3 protein. A D gene is named only where the DNA matches it firmly. Some rows have no size entry. The others give once, few or many, or a class for an expanded clone.

>TRBV15|TRBJ1-1|-|-
TGTGCCACCAGCAGAGATAGGGGACAGAACACTGAAGCTTTCTTT
CATSRDRGQNTEAFF
>TRBV14|TRBJ2-5|-|-
TGTGCCAGCAGCCAAGGTATAGAGGCCGGGACACCTTTGGAGACCCAGTACTTC
CASSQGIEAGTPLETQYF
>TRBV5-1|TRBJ2-1|once|-
TGCGCCAGCAGCTTGGGGGCTAGCGACGCCAATGAGCAGTTCTTC
CASSLGASDANEQFF
>TRBV4-2|TRBJ1-1|-|-
TGTGCCAGCAGCCAAGGTGTTACGGGACCGGAGGGCGCCATCCATGGTAGGGCTGAAGCTTTCTTT
CASSQGVTGPEGAIHGRAEAFF
>TRBV19|TRBJ2-7|-|TRBD1
TGTGCCAGTAGCCGACCGGGACAGGGGGCAGGGTACGAGCAGTACTTC
CASSRPGQGAGYEQYF
>TRBV19|TRBJ2-1|once|-
TGTGCCAGTAGTATACAGATCCTGGGGTACAATGAGCAGTTCTTC
CASSIQILGYNEQFF
>TRBV6-5|TRBJ2-7|-|-
TGTGCCAGCAGTTACTCCGAGGGGCCCTACGAGCAGTACTTC
CASSYSEGPYEQYF
>TRBV6-6|TRBJ2-7|-|TRBD1
TGTGCCAGCAGACAGGGGCTGTACGAGCAGTACTTC
CASRQGLYEQYF
>TRBV7-2|TRBJ2-3|-|TRBD1
TGTGCCAGCAGCCTACAGGGGGGAGGCACAGATACGCAGTATTTT
CASSLQGGGTDTQYF
>TRBV7-9|TRBJ1-5|-|-
TGTGCCAGCAGCTTAGACGGGAGCAATCAGCCCCAGCATTTT
CASSLDGSNQPQHF
>TRBV11-2|TRBJ2-2|-|-
TGTGCCAGCAGCTTAGGTTACGGGAGAGGCACCGGGGAGCTGTTTTTT
CASSLGYGRGTGELFF
>TRBV9|TRBJ1-3|-|-
TGTGCCAGCAGCCCCCGGGACGGTCACTCTGGAAACACCATATATTTT
CASSPRDGHSGNTIYF
>TRBV28|TRBJ1-1|-|-
TGTGCCAGCAGACCTCAGAACAGATACACTGAAGCTTTCTTT
CASRPQNRYTEAFF
>TRBV20-1|TRBJ2-5|-|-
TGCAGTGCCACTTCCAAGGAGACCCAGTACTTC
CSATSKETQYF
>TRBV28|TRBJ1-2|-|TRBD1
TGTGCCAGCAGTCGGGGACAGAGATACTATGGCTACACCTTC
CASSRGQRYYGYTF
>TRBV28|TRBJ2-5|-|-
TGTGCCAGCAGTTTGCAGGGGGGACGAGAGACCCAGTACTTC
CASSLQGGRETQYF
>TRBV18|TRBJ2-7|-|-
TGTGCCAGCTCACCCGTAAAGCTCGCCCCATTTTTC
CASSPVKLAPFF
>TRBV28|TRBJ1-1|-|-
TGTGCCAGCAGTCTGACGGGAACCATGAACACTGAAGCTTTCTTT
CASSLTGTMNTEAFF
>TRBV27|TRBJ2-7|-|-
TGTGCCAGCAGTAGACGGGAGATGGGGTACGAGCAGTACTTC
CASSRREMGYEQYF
>TRBV27|TRBJ2-1|-|TRBD2
TGTGCCAGCAGCCTCGGGGGGAGGTTGAATGAGCAGTTCTTC
CASSLGGRLNEQFF
>TRBV7-2|TRBJ2-7|few|-
TGTGCCAGCAGCTCACTAACTTGGGAGCAGTACTTC
CASSSLTWEQYF
>TRBV11-2|TRBJ2-7|-|-
TGTGCCAGCAGCTTAATCGCTCCTTACGAGCAGTACTTC
CASSLIAPYEQYF
>TRBV7-3|TRBJ2-5|-|-
TGTGCCAGCAGCTTAGACGGGACCCAGTACTTC
CASSLDGTQYF
>TRBV14|TRBJ1-4|-|TRBD1
TGTGCCAGCAGCTCCTACAGGGGGGCGAGGGAAAAACTGTTTTTT
CASSSYRGAREKLFF
>TRBV7-3|TRBJ1-3|few|TRBD1
TGTGCCAGCAGCACGGGACAGGGTTCGAACACCATATATTTT
CASSTGQGSNTIYF
>TRBV4-3|TRBJ2-1|-|-
TGCGCCAGCAGCCAAGCGCCGGAGAGCTCCTACAATGAGCAGTTCTTC
CASSQAPESSYNEQFF